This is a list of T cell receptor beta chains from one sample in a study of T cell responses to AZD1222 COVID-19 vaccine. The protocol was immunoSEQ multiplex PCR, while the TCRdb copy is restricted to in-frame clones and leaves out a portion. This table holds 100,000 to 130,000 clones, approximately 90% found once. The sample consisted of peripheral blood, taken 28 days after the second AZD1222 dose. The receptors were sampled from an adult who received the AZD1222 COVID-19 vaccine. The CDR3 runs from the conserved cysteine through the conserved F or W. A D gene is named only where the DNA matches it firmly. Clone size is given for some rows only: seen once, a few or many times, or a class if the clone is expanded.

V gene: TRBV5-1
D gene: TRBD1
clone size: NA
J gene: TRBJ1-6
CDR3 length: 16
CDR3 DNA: TGCGCCAGCAGCTTAATCCCGGGACAGTATAATTCACCCCTCCACTTT
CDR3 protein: CASSLIPGQYNSPLHF

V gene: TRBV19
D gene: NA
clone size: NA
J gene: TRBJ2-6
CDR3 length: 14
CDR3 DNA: TGTGCCAGTAGTACTCAACAGATTTGGAACGTCCTGACTTTC
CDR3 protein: CASSTQQIWNVLTF

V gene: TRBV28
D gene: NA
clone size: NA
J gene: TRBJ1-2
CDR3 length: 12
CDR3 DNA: TGTGCCAGCAGTAGGTGGATAGGTGGCTACACCTTC
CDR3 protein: CASSRWIGGYTF

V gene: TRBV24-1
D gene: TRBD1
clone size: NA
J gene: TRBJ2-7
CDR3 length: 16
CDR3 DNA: TGTGCCACCAGTGACCAGGGACAGGGGGCCGTTGGCGAGCAGTACTTC
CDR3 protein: CATSDQGQGAVGEQYF

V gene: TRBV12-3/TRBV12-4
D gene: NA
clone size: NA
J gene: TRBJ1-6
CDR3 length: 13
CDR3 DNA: TGTGCCAGCAGTCCTACCGGGGAAAGGCCCCTCCACTTT
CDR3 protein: CASSPTGERPLHF

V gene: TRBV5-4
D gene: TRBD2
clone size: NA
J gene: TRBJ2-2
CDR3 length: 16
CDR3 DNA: TGTGCCAGCAGCTTGCCTAGCGGGATTAACACCGGGGAGCTGTTTTTT
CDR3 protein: CASSLPSGINTGELFF

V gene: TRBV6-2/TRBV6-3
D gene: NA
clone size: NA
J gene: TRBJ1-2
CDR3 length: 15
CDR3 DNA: TGTGCCAGCAGCAATCCTCGGACAGCCAACTATGGCTACACCTTC
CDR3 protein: CASSNPRTANYGYTF

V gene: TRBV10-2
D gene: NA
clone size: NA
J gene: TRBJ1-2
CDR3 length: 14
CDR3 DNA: TGCGCCAGCAGTGGGGTACAGGGAGGCTATGGCTACACCTTC
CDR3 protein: CASSGVQGGYGYTF

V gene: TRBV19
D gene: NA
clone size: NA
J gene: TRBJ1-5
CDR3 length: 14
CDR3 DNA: TGTGCCAGTAGGCTACGGGGAGGGAGTCAGCCCCAGCATTTT
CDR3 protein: CASRLRGGSQPQHF

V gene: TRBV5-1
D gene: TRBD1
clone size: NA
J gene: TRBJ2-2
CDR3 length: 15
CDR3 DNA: TGCGCCAGCAGCTTGACAGGGGATGGCACCGGGGAGCTGTTTTTT
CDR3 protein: CASSLTGDGTGELFF

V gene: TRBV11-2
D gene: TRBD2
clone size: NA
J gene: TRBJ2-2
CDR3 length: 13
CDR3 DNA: TGTGCCAGCAGCTGGGGAGGGACCGGGGAGCTGTTTTTT
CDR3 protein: CASSWGGTGELFF

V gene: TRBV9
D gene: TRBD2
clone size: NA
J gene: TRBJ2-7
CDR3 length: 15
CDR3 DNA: TGTGCCAGCAGCTCTTGGACTAGCGGGGACAGCGAGCAGTACTTC
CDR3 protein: CASSSWTSGDSEQYF

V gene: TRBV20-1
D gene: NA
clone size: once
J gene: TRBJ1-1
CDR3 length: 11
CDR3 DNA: TGCAGTGCTAGAGTGAACACTGAAGCTTTCTTT
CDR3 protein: CSARVNTEAFF

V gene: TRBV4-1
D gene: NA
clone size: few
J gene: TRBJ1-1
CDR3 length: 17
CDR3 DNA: TGCGCCAGCAGCCAAGATGCCCGGACTCAAGGGAAAACTGAAGCTTTCTTT
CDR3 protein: CASSQDARTQGKTEAFF

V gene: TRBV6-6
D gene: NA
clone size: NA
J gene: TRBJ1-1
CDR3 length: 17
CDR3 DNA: TGTGCCAGCAGTCAAAAGTCCAGGGGCCCCTTGAACACTGAAGCTTTCTTT
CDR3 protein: CASSQKSRGPLNTEAFF

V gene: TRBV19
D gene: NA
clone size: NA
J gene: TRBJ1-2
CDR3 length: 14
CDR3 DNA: TGTGCCAGTAGTGGCAGGCTCAATGCCTATGGCTACACCTTC
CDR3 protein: CASSGRLNAYGYTF

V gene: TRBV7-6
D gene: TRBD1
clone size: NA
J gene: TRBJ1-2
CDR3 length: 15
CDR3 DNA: TGTGCCAGCAGCTCAGGACAGGGGGCCAGCTATGGCTACACCTTC
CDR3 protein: CASSSGQGASYGYTF

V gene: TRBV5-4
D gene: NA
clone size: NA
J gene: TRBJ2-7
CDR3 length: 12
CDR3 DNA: TGTGCCAGCAGCTTGGAGGTGGGAGAGCAGTACTTC
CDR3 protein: CASSLEVGEQYF

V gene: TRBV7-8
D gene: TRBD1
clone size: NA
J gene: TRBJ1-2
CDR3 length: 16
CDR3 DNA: TGTGCCAGCAGCTTATCGTGGGACAGCGGGGACTATGGCTACACCTTC
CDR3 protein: CASSLSWDSGDYGYTF

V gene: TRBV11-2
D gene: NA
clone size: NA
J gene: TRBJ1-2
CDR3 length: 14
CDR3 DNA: TGTGCCAGCAGCTTGGTCAGCTCAAACTATGGCTACACCTTC
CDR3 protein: CASSLVSSNYGYTF

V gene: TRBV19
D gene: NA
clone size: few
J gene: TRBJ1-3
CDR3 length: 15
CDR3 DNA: TGTGCCAGTACCCCCCCGAAGACAGAGGAAAACACCATATATTTT
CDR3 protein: CASTPPKTEENTIYF

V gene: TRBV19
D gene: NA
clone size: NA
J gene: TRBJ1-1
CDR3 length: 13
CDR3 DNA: TGTGCCAGTAGTTCCCTTCGGGACACTGAAGCTTTCTTT
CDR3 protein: CASSSLRDTEAFF

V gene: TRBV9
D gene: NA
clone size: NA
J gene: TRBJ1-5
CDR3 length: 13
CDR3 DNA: TGTGCCAGCAGCGTAGATTGGAATCAGCCCCAGCATTTT
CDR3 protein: CASSVDWNQPQHF

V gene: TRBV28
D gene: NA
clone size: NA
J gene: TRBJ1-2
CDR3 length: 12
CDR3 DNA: TGTGCCAGCAGTTACAGGATCTATGGCTACACCTTC
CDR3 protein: CASSYRIYGYTF

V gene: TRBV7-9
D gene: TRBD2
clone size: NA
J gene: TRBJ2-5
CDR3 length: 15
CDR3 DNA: TGTGCCAGCAGCTCTGGGACTAGCGGGGGTGAGACCCAGTACTTC
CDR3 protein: CASSSGTSGGETQYF

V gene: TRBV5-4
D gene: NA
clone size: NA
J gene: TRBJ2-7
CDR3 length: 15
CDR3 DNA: TGTGCCAGCAGCTTGGCCAATCCCAGCTCCTACGAGCAGTACTTC
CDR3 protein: CASSLANPSSYEQYF

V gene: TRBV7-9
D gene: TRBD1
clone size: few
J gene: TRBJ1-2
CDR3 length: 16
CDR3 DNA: TGTGCCAGCAGCTCCACTAAGACAGGGAAGAACTATGGCTACACCTTC
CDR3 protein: CASSSTKTGKNYGYTF

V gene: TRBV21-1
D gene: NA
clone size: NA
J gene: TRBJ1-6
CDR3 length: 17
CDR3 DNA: TGTGCCAGCAGCAAAAAGGGACCCGATACCTATAATTCACCCCTCCACTTT
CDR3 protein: CASSKKGPDTYNSPLHF

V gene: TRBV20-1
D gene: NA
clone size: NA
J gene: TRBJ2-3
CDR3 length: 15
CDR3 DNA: TGCAGTGCTAGTAGGGACATGTCCCACTTAGATACGCAGTATTTT
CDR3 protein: CSASRDMSHLDTQYF

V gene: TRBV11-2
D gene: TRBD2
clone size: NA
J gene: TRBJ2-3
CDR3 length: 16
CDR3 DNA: TGTGCCAGCAGCTTAAACATGGCTAGCGGGAGAGATACGCAGTATTTT
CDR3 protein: CASSLNMASGRDTQYF

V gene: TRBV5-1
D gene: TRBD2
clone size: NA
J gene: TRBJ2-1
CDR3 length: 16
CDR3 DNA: TGCGCCAGCAGCCTTACGCGGGGGGGCTCCTACAATGAGCAGTTCTTC
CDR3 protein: CASSLTRGGSYNEQFF

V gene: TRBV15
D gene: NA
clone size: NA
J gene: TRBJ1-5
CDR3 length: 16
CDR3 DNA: TGTGCCACCAGCAGACCCGAGGGGGGAGTGAACCAGCCCCAGCATTTT
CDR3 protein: CATSRPEGGVNQPQHF

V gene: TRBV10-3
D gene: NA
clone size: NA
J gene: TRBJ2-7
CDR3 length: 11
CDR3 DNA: TGTGCCGCAGGCTGGACTGAAGAGCAGTACTTC
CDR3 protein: CAAGWTEEQYF

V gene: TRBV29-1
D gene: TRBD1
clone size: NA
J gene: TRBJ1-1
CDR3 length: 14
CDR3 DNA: TGCAGCGTTGATAAACAGGGGGCAAACACTGAAGCTTTCTTT
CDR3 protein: CSVDKQGANTEAFF

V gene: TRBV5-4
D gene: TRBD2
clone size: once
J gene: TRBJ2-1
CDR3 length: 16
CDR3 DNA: TGTGCCAGCAGCTCGCGACTAGCGGGGGGGTACAATGAGCAGTTCTTC
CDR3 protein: CASSSRLAGGYNEQFF

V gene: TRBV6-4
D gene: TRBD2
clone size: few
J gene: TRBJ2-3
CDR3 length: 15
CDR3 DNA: TGTGCCAGCAGTGACTCGACTAGCGGGGGGGATACGCAGTATTTT
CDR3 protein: CASSDSTSGGDTQYF

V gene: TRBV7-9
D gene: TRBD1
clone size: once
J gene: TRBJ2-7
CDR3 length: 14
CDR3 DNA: TGTGCCAGCAGCCCGGGACAGGGGGTCTACGAGCAGTACTTC
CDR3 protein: CASSPGQGVYEQYF

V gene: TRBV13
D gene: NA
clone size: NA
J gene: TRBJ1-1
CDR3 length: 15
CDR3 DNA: TGTGCCAGCAGCTTAGGCCTAAGGGGGTACGGCGGAGCTTTCTTT
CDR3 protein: CASSLGLRGYGGAFF

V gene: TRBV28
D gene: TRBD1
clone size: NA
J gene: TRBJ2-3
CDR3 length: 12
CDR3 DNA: TGTGCCAGCAACAGGGGGGCAGATACGCAGTATTTT
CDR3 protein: CASNRGADTQYF

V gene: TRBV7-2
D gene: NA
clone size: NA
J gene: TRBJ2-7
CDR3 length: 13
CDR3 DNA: TGTGCCAGCAGCTTAGCTTTGAGGAACGAGCAGTACTTC
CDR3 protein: CASSLALRNEQYF

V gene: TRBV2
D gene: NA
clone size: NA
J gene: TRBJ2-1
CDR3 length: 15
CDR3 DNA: TGTGCCAGCAGTGAACTAGTAGAAGCCTACAATGAGCAGTTCTTC
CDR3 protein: CASSELVEAYNEQFF

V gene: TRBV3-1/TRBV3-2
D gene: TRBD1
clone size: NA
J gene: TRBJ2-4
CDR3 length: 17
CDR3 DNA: TGTGCCAGCAGCCAAGGGACAGGGGGTTCATCCAAAAACATTCAGTACTTC
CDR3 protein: CASSQGTGGSSKNIQYF

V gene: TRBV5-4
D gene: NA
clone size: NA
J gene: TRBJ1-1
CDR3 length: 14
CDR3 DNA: TGTGCCAGCAGCTTGGACAGATTGAACACTGAAGCTTTCTTT
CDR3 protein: CASSLDRLNTEAFF

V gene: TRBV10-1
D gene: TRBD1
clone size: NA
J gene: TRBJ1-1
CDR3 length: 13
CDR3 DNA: TGCGCCAGCAGTGCTACAGGGGGAACTGAAGCTTTCTTT
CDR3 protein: CASSATGGTEAFF

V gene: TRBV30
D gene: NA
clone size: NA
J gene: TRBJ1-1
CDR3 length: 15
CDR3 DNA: TGTGCCTGGAGTCCTGGAGTGGGGGGTGACACTGAAGCTTTCTTT
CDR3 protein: CAWSPGVGGDTEAFF

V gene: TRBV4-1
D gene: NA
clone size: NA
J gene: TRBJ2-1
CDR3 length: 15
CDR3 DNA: TGCGCCAGCAGCCAAACGGGCTCCGCCTACAATGAGCAGTTCTTC
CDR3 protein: CASSQTGSAYNEQFF

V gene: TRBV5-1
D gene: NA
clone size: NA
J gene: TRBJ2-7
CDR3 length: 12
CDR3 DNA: TGCGCCAGCAGTCGGGACTTCTACGAGCAGTACTTC
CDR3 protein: CASSRDFYEQYF

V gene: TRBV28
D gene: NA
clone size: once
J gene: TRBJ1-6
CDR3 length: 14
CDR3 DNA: TGTGCCAGCAGTGAATGGGGGCAAAATTCACCCCTCCACTTT
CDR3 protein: CASSEWGQNSPLHF

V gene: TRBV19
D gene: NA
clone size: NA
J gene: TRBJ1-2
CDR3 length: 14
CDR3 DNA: TGTGCCAGTAGTGGGGGGCCTCCTAGCTATGGCTACACCTTC
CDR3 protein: CASSGGPPSYGYTF

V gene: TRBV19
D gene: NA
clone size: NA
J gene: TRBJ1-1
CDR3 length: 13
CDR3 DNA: TGTGCCAGTAGTATAGGAGTGAACACTGAAGCTTTCTTT
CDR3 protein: CASSIGVNTEAFF

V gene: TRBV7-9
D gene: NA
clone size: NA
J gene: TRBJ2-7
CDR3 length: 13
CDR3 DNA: TGTGCCAGCAGCTTAGCGGCATTCTACGAGCAGTACTTC
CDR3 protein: CASSLAAFYEQYF

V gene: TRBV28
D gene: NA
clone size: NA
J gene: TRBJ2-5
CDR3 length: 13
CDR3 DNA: TGTGCCAGCAGTCCACTGTACTTGGGGACCCAGTACTTC
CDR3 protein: CASSPLYLGTQYF

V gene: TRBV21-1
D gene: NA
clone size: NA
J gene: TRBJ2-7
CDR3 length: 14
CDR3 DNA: TGTCCCGCAGGAGTGAAGGAGAGGACCTACGAGCAGTACTTC
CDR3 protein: CPAGVKERTYEQYF

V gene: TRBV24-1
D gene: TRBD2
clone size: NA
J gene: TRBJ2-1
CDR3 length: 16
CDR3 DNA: TGTGCCACCAGCTCGGCTGCGGGGGAACATTACAATGAGCAGTTCTTC
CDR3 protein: CATSSAAGEHYNEQFF

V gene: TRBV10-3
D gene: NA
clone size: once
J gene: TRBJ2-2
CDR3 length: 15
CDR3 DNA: TGTGCCATCAGTGAGTCAGGGGCGGACACCGGGGAGCTGTTTTTT
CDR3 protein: CAISESGADTGELFF

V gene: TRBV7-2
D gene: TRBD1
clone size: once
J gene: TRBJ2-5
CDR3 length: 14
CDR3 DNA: TGTGCCAGCAGCTTAGGGACAGGGAAGGAGACCCAGTACTTC
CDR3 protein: CASSLGTGKETQYF

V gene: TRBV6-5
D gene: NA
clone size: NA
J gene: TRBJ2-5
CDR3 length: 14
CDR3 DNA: TGTGCCAGTGGGATGTGGGGGAGGCAAGAGACCCAGTACTTC
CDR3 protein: CASGMWGRQETQYF

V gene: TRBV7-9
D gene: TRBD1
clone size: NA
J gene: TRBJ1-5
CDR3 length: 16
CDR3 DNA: TGTGCCAGCAGCTTAGCTGACAGGGGAGGCAATCAGCCCCAGCATTTT
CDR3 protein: CASSLADRGGNQPQHF